This T cell receptor beta chain was obtained from a study of T cell responses to AZD1222 COVID-19 vaccine. Study at large: Pooling covered second doses at about 4 or about 12 weeks. Overall study results and limits: Possibly, clonal diversity was underestimated; donors were largely white British and included more females. Following two doses of AZD1222, Spike-specific TCR breadth and depth rose.

Here immunoSEQ multiplex PCR was the method, and the copy in TCRdb shows in-frame clones only, minus some. The profile shows approximately 140,000 clones, about 91% of them singletons. The CDR3 covers 14 residues. V dropped 5 bases and J dropped 8; count of bases not matched to a gene: 6. Germline-derived CDR1 and CDR2 are SEHNR and FQNEAQ (reference sequence). Regarding this clone: What it binds is not known.

The chain joins TRBV7-9 to TRBJ1-4, with 9 bases that match TRBD1. The material was peripheral blood, obtained on day 0 of AZD1222 vaccination. The sequence was obtained from an adult in good health. The CDR3 protein is CASSQGQGREKLFF. As DNA, the CDR3 is TGTGCCAGCAGCCAGGGACAGGGTAGGGAAAAACTGTTTTTT.